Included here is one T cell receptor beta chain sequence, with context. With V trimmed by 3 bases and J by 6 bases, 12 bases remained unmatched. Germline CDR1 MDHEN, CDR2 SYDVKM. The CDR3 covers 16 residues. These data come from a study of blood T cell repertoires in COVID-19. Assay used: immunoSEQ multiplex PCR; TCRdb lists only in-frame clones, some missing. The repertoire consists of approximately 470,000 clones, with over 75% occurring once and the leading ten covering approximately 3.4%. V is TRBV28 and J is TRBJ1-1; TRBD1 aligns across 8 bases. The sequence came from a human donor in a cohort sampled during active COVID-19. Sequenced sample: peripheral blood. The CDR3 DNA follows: TGTGCCAGCAGTTTTAGGACAGGGACCCCGATCGCTGAAGCTTTCTTT. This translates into CASSFRTGTPIAEAFF.